Following are 13 T cell receptor beta chains from one sample sequenced in a study of T cell changes during pregnancy in multiple sclerosis. Only in-frame clones appear in the TCRdb table, and some are missing; sequencing was by immunoSEQ multiplex PCR. The sample yields about 60,000 clones, around 90% seen once. This sample comprised CD4+ T cells from peripheral blood mononuclear cells, obtained in the second trimester of pregnancy. Receptors originate from a female donor with multiple sclerosis, enrolled in a pregnancy study.

The rearrangement uses TRBV5-1 and TRBJ1-1, with 7 bases identical to TRBD1. After removal of 4 bases from V and 0 bases from J, the junction contained 12 bases not matched to a gene. CDR1 and CDR2 from the germline V gene are SGHRS and YFSETQ. The CDR3 length is 17 residues. CDR3 sequence reads: CASSLTGPGSMNTEAFF. For the CDR3, the DNA is TGCGCCAGCAGCCTGACAGGGCCGGGATCCATGAACACTGAAGCTTTCTTT.

V gene TRBV6-7 combines with J gene TRBJ1-1; D might be TRBD1 (6 bases). TRBV6-7 belongs to the ORF category, with a function that is uncertain. This CDR3 spans 14 amino acids. V was cut by 5 bases and J by 5 bases, with 15 bases left in between. CDR3 nucleotides: TGTGCCAGCAGTACCCCACAGGGAATGACTGAAGCTTTCTTT. It codes for CASSTPQGMTEAFF.

The CDR3 DNA follows: TGCGCCAGCAGCCAAGATTGGGGCGGAAAGCAATACAATGAGCAGTTCTTC. It specifies CASSQDWGGKQYNEQFF. V usage is TRBV4-1 and J usage is TRBJ2-1, with a tentative D call TRBD1 (5 bases). The germline V gene encodes CDR1 MGHRA and CDR2 YSYEKL. CDR3 size: 17 residues. Trimming removed 0 bases at V and 4 bases at J, with 16 bases between.

V gene TRBV5-1 combines with J gene TRBJ2-3; TRBD2 matches at 15 bases. Germline-derived CDR1 and CDR2 are SGHRS and YFSETQ. With V trimmed by 3 bases and J by 0 bases, 5 bases remained unmatched. There are 18 residues in the CDR3. This CDR3 reads CASSSGLAGGPSTDTQYF. CDR3 nucleotides: TGCGCCAGCAGCTCCGGACTAGCGGGAGGGCCTAGCACAGATACGCAGTATTTT.

This chain connects TRBV19 to TRBJ2-7; D is ambiguous. The CDR3 consists of 15 residues. The V end lost 5 bases, the J end lost 2 bases, and 16 bases lay between the germline ends. The germline V gene has CDR1 LNHDA and CDR2 SQIVND (reference sequence). The CDR3 coding sequence is TGTGCCAGTAGTTACAGCTCCATTGACCCCTACGAGCAGTACTTC. It yields the protein CASSYSSIDPYEQYF.

The chain recombines TRBV7-9 with TRBJ2-3, with D possibly being TRBD1 (6 bases). CDR1 is SEHNR and CDR2 is FQNEAQ in the germline V gene (reference sequence). The CDR3 has 14 residues. Deletions cut 6 bases from V and 0 bases from J, with 10 bases between. In nucleotides, the CDR3 is TGTGCCAGCAGTTGGACAGATAGCACAGATACGCAGTATTTT. It is translated as CASSWTDSTDTQYF.

J is TRBJ2-3 and V is TRBV11-2; TRBD1 matches 9 bases. J lost 3 bases, V lost 4 bases, and 5 bases had no gene match. From germline, CDR1 is SGHAT and CDR2 FQNNGV. The CDR3 is 15 amino acids. As DNA, the CDR3 is TGTGCCAGCAGCTCCACAGGGGGCGAAACAGATACGCAGTATTTT. Translation gives CASSSTGGETDTQYF.

This chain joins TRBV9 and TRBJ2-7; TRBD1 is a possible D gene (5 bases). This CDR3 is built from 13 residues. Germline values: CDR1 SGDLS, CDR2 YYNGEE. The ends were cut back, 4 bases at V and 3 bases at J, with 11 bases in the middle. The CDR3 nucleotides are TGTGCCAGCAGCCCCGCAGGGAACTACGAGCAGTACTTC. Protein: CASSPAGNYEQYF.

The CDR3, as DNA: TGTGCCAGCAGCTTAGTTTCTAGCCTAGGCAATGAGCAGTTCTTC. It encodes CASSLVSSLGNEQFF. This rearrangement joins TRBV7-2 to TRBJ2-1, with D perhaps matching TRBD2 (5 bases). The CDR3 runs to 15 residues. Deletions cut 1 base from V and 6 bases from J, with 13 bases between. Germline V gene data show CDR1 as SGHTA and CDR2 as FQGNSA.

The chain is built from TRBV7-8 and TRBJ2-3; the D gene is possibly TRBD1 (6 bases). CDR1 is SGHVS, CDR2 FQNEAQ, per germline. With 0 bases removed from V and 4 bases from J, the gap between germline ends came to 11 bases. The CDR3 runs to 15 residues. The CDR3 sequence is CASSLAQGWADTQYF. The DNA for the CDR3 is TGTGCCAGCAGCTTAGCACAGGGATGGGCAGATACGCAGTATTTT.

The chain joins TRBV28 to TRBJ2-3, with TRBD2 identical over 10 bases. CDR3 length equals 15 residues. The trim removed 3 bases at V and 5 bases at J, leaving 5 bases unmatched. Germline assignment: CDR1 MDHEN and CDR2 SYDVKM. CDR3 sequence reads: CASSFSLAGVDTQYF. The CDR3 DNA follows: TGTGCCAGCAGTTTCTCGCTAGCGGGAGTAGATACGCAGTATTTT. Together with reference TRBV28 and TRBJ2-3, the CDR3 gives the full variable domain: DVKVTQSSRYLVKRTGEKVFLECVQDMDHENMFWYRQDPGLGLRLIYFSYDVKMKEKGDIPEGYSVSREKKERFSLILESASTNQTSMYLCASSFSLAGVDTQYFGPGTRLTVL.

This rearrangement joins TRBV6-4 to TRBJ1-1, with 8 bases identical to TRBD1. CDR1 is MRHNA and CDR2 is SNTAGT in the germline V gene. V gave up 7 bases and J gave up 0 bases; unmatched junction bases: 4. The CDR3 spans 14 residues. In nucleotides, the CDR3 is TGTGCCAGCAAAAAACAGGGGGTGAACACTGAAGCTTTCTTT. Translated, it gives CASKKQGVNTEAFF.

The gene calls are TRBV4-2 and TRBJ2-1, with a possible D match to TRBD1 (5 bases). This CDR3 spans 15 amino acids. Trimming pared 0 bases from V and 4 bases from J, leaving 10 bases between. Germline V gene lookup returns CDR1 LGHNA and CDR2 YNFKEQ. The CDR3 is CASSQDRQTYNEQFF. The CDR3 DNA reads TGTGCCAGCAGCCAAGACCGACAGACATACAATGAGCAGTTCTTC.